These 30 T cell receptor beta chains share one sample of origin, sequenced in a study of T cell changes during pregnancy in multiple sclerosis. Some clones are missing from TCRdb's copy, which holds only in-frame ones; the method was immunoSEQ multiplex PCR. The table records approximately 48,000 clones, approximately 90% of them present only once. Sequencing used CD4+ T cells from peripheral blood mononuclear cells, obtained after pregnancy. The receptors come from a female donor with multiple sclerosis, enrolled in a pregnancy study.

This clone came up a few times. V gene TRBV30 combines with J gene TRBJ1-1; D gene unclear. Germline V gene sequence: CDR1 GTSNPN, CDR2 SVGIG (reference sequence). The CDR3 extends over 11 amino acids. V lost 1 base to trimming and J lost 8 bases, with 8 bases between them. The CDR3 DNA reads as TGTGCCTGGAGTGGGGCCAAGGAAGCTTTCTTT. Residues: CAWSGAKEAFF.

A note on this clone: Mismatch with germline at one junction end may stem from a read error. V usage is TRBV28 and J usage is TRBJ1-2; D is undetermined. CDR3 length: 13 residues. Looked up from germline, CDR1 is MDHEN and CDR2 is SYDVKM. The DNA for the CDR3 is TGTGCCAGCAGATTATCCCTTGACTATGGCTACACCTTC. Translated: CASRLSLDYGYTF.

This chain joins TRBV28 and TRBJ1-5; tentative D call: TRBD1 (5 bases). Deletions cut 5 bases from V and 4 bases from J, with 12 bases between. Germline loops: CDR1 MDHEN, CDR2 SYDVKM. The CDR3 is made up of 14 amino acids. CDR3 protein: CASSPRAGNQPQHF. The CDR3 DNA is TGTGCCAGCAGTCCTCGAGCAGGGAATCAGCCCCAGCATTTT.

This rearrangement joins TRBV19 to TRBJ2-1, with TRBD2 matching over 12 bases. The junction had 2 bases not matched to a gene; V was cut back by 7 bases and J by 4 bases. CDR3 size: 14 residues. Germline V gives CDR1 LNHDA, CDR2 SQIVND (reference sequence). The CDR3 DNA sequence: TGTGCCAGTAACGGACTAGCGGGGTACAATGAGCAGTTCTTC. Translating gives CASNGLAGYNEQFF.

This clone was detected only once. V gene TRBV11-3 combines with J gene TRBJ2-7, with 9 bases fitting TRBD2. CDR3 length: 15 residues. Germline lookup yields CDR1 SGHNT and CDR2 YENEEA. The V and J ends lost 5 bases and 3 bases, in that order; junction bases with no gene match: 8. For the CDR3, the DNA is TGTGCCAGCAGCCTCTTTAGCGGGAGAGTCTACGAGCAGTACTTC. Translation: CASSLFSGRVYEQYF.

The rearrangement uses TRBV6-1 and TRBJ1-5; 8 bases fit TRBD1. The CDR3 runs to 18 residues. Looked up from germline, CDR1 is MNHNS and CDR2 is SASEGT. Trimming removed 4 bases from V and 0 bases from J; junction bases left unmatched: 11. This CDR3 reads CASSAAGGAGYSNQPQHF. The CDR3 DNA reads TGTGCCAGCAGTGCGGCAGGGGGCGCGGGATATAGCAATCAGCCCCAGCATTTT.

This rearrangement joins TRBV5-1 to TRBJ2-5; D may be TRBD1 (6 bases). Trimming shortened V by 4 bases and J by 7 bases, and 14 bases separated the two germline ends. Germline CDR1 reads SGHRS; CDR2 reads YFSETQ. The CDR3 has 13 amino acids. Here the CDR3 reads CASSTYRDGTQYF. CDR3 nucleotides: TGCGCCAGCAGCACCTACAGGGATGGGACCCAGTACTTC. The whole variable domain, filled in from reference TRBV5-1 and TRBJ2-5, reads KAGVTQTPRYLIKTRGQQVTLSCSPISGHRSVSWYQQTPGQGLQFLFEYFSETQRNKGNFPGRFSGRQFSNSRSEMNVSTLELGDSALYLCASSTYRDGTQYFGPGTRLLVL.

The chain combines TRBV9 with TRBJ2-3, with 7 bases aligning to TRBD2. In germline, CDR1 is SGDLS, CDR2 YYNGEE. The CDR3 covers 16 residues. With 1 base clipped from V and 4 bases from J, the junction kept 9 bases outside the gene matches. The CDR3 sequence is CASSVTWGGLSDTQYF. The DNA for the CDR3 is TGTGCCAGCAGCGTAACTTGGGGGGGACTGTCAGATACGCAGTATTTT.

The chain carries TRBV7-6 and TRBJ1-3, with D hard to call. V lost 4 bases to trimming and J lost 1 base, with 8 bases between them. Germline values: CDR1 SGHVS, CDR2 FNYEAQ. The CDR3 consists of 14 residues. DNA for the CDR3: TGTGCCAGCAGCTCCGCGGGGTCTGGAAACACCATATATTTT. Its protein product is CASSSAGSGNTIYF.

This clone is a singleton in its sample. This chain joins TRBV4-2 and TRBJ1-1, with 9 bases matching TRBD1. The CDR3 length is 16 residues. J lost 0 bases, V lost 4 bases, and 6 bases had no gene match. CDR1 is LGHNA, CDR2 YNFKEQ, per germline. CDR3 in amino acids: CASSLLGTGLNTEAFF. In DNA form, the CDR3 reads TGTGCCAGCAGCCTTTTAGGGACAGGGCTGAACACTGAAGCTTTCTTT.

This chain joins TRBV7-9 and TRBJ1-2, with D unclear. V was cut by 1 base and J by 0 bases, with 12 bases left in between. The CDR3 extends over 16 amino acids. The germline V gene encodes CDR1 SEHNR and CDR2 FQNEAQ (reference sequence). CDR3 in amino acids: CASSLGFSTSNYGYTF. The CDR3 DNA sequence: TGTGCCAGCAGCTTAGGGTTTTCCACTTCTAACTATGGCTACACCTTC.

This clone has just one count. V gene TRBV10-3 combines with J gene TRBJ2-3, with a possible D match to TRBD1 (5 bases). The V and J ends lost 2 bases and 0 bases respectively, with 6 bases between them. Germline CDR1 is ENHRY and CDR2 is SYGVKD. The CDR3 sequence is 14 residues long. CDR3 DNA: TGTGCCATCAGTGAGGCAGGGAGCACAGATACGCAGTATTTT. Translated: CAISEAGSTDTQYF.

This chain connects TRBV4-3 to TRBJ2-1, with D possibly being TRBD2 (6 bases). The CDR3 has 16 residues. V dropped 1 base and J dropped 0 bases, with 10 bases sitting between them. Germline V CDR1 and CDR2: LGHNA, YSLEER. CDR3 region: CASSQGDSDSYNEQFF. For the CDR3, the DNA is TGCGCCAGCAGCCAAGGGGACTCCGACTCCTACAATGAGCAGTTCTTC.

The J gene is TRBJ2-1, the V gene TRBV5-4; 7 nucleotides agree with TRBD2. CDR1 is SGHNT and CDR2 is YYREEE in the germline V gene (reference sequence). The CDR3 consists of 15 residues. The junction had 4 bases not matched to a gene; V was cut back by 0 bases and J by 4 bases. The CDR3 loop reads CASSLDASGYNEQFF. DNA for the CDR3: TGTGCCAGCAGCTTGGATGCTAGCGGTTACAATGAGCAGTTCTTC.

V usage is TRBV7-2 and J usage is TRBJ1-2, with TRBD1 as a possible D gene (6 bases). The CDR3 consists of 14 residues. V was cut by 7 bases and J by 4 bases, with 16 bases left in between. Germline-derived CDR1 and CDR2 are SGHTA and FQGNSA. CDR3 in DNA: TGTGCCAGCACCTTGACCGGGACACGCTATGGCTACACCTTC. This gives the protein CASTLTGTRYGYTF.

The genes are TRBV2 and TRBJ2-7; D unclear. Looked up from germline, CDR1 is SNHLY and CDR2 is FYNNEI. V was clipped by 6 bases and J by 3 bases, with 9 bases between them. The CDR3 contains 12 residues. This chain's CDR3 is CASSHAIYEQYF. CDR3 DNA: TGTGCCAGCAGCCACGCGATCTACGAGCAGTACTTC.

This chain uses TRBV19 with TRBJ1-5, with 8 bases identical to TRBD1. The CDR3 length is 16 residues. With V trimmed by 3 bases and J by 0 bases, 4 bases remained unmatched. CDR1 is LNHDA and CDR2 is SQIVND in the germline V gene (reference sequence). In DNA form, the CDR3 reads TGTGCCAGTAGTATTAGGACAGGGCTTAGCAATCAGCCCCAGCATTTT. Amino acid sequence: CASSIRTGLSNQPQHF.

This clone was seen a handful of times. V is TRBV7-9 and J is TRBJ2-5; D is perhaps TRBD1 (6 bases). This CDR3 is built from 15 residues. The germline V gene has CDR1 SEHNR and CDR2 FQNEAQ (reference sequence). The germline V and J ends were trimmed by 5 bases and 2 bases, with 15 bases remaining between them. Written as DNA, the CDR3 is TGTGCCAGCAGCCCCTCCCCGCAGGGGCAAGAGACCCAGTACTTC. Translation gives CASSPSPQGQETQYF.

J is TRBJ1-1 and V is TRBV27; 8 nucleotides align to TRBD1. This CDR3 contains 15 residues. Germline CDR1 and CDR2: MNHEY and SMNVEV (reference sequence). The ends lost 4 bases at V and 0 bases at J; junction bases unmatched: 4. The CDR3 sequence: CASSSGGGMNTEAFF. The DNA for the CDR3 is TGTGCCAGCAGTTCAGGGGGCGGGATGAACACTGAAGCTTTCTTT.

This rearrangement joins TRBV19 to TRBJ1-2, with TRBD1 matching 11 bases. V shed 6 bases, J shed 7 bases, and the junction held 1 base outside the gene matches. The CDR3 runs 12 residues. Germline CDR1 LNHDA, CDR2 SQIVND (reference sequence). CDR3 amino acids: CASSGQGAGYTF. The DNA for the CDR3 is TGTGCCAGTAGCGGACAGGGGGCTGGCTACACCTTC.

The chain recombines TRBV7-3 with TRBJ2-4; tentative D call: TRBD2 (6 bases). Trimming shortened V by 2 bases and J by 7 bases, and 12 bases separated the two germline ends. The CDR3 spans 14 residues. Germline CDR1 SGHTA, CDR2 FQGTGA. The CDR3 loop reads CASSLEVGGNIQYF. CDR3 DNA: TGTGCCAGCAGCTTAGAGGTTGGGGGGAACATTCAGTACTTC.

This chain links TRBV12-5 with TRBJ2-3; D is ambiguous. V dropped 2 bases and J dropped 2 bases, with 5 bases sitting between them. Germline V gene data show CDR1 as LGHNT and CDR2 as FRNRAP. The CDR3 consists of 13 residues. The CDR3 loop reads CASGLPNTDTQYF. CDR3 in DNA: TGTGCTAGTGGTTTGCCCAACACAGATACGCAGTATTTT. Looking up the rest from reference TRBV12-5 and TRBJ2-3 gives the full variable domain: DARVTQTPRHKVTEMGQEVTMRCQPILGHNTVFWYRQTMMQGLELLAYFRNRAPLDDSGMPKDRFSAEMPDATLATLKIQPSEPRDSAVYFCASGLPNTDTQYFGPGTRLTVL.

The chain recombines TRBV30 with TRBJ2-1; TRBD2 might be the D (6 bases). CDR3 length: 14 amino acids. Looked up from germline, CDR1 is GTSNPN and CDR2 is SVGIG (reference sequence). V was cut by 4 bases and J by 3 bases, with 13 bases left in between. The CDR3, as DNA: TGTGCCTGGACTGGTCTAGCGAACTACAATGAGCAGTTCTTC. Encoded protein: CAWTGLANYNEQFF.

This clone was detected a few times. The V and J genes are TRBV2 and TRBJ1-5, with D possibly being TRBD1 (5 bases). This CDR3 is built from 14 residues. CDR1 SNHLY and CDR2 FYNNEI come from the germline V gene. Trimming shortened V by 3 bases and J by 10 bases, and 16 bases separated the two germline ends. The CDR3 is CASSEGRIISPQHF. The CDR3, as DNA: TGTGCCAGCAGTGAGGGGCGGATTATCAGCCCCCAGCATTTT. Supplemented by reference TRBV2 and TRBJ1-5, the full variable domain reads EPEVTQTPSHQVTQMGQEVILRCVPISNHLYFYWYRQILGQKVEFLVSFYNNEISEKSEIFDDQFSVERPDGSNFTLKIRSTKLEDSAMYFCASSEGRIISPQHFGDGTRLSIL.

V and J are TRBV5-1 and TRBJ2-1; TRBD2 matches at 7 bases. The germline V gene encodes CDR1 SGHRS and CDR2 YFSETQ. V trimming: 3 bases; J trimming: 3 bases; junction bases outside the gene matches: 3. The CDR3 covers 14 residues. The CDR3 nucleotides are TGCGCCAGCAGCTGGGGGGGAAACTACAATGAGCAGTTCTTC. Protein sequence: CASSWGGNYNEQFF. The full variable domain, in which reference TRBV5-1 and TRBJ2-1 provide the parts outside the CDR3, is KAGVTQTPRYLIKTRGQQVTLSCSPISGHRSVSWYQQTPGQGLQFLFEYFSETQRNKGNFPGRFSGRQFSNSRSEMNVSTLELGDSALYLCASSWGGNYNEQFFGPGTRLTVL.

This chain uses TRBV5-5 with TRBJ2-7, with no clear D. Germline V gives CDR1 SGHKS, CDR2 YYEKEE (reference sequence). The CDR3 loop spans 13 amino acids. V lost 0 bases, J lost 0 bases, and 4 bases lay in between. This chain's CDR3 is CASSLDTSYEQYF. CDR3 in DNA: TGTGCCAGCAGCTTGGACACCTCCTACGAGCAGTACTTC. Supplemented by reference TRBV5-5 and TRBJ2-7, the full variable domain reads DAGVTQSPTHLIKTRGQQVTLRCSPISGHKSVSWYQQVLGQGPQFIFQYYEKEERGRGNFPDRFSARQFPNYSSELNVNALLLGDSALYLCASSLDTSYEQYFGPGTRLTVT.

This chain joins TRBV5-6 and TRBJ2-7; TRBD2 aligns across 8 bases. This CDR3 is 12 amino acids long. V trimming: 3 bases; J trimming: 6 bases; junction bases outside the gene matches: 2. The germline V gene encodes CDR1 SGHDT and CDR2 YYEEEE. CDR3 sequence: CASSSTSGEQYF. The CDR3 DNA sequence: TGTGCCAGCAGCTCTACTAGCGGCGAGCAGTACTTC. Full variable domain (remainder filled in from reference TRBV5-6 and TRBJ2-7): DAGVTQSPTHLIKTRGQQVTLRCSPKSGHDTVSWYQQALGQGPQFIFQYYEEEERQRGNFPDRFSGHQFPNYSSELNVNALLLGDSALYLCASSSTSGEQYFGPGTRLTVT.

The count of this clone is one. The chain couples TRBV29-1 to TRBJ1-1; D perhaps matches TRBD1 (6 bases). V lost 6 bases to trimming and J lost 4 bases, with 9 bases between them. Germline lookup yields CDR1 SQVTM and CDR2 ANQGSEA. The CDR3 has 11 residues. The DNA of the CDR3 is TGCAGCGTAGGGACACCCACTGAAGCTTTCTTT. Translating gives CSVGTPTEAFF.

This CDR3 is CASSYSVNQFF. The CDR3, as DNA: TGTGCCAGCAGTTATTCAGTTAACCAGTTCTTC. The rearrangement joins TRBV28 to TRBJ2-1; D is unclear. The V end lost 4 bases, the J end lost 13 bases, and 11 bases lay between the germline ends. The CDR3 covers 11 residues. CDR1 and CDR2 (germline): MDHEN, SYDVKM. The entire variable domain, with the rest obtained from reference TRBV28 and TRBJ2-1, is as follows: DVKVTQSSRYLVKRTGEKVFLECVQDMDHENMFWYRQDPGLGLRLIYFSYDVKMKEKGDIPEGYSVSREKKERFSLILESASTNQTSMYLCASSYSVNQFFGPGTRLTVL.

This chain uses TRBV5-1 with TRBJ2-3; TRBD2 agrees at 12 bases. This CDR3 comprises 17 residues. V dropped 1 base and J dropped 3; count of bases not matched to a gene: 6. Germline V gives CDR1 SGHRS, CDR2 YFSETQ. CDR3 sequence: CASSLHLAGGVTDTQYF. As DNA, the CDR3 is TGCGCCAGCAGCTTGCACCTAGCGGGAGGGGTAACAGATACGCAGTATTTT.